One sample yielded the 24 T cell receptor beta chains listed below, sequenced in a study of blood T cell repertoires in COVID-19. Produced via immunoSEQ multiplex PCR; TCRdb's table is partial and in-frame only. The sample contains fewer than 600,000 clones, 80% to 90% of which appear only once. Sample: peripheral blood. These receptors were collected from a man aged 18 to 29 with COVID-19, enrolled during active disease.

This chain uses TRBV13 with TRBJ1-5; D remains unclear. CDR3 length equals 15 residues. The germline gives CDR1 PRHDT, CDR2 FYEKMQ (reference sequence). V was shortened by 0 bases and J by 3 bases, with 9 bases between the two germline ends. The CDR3 DNA follows: TGTGCCAGCAGCTTAGGGTCGGTAGCCAATCAGCCCCAGCATTTT. Protein: CASSLGSVANQPQHF.

CDR3 nucleotide sequence: TGTGCCACAGCCAAAGAAGCGGGCACCGGGGAGCTGTTTTTT. It is translated as CATAKEAGTGELFF. This chain joins TRBV5-4 and TRBJ2-2, with D perhaps matching TRBD2 (6 bases). The CDR3 sequence is 14 residues long. Germline-derived CDR1 and CDR2 are SGHNT and YYREEE (reference sequence). V was clipped by 9 bases and J by 4 bases, with 16 bases between them.

V gene TRBV15 combines with J gene TRBJ1-6, with 11 bases lining up with TRBD1. Germline assignment: CDR1 LNHNV and CDR2 YYDKDF (reference sequence). This CDR3 spans 17 amino acids. Trimming cost V 4 bases and J 2 bases; bases outside gene matches: 4. DNA of the CDR3: TGTGCCACCAGCAAAGGACAGGGGGCGGCCTATAATTCACCCCTCCACTTT. Residues: CATSKGQGAAYNSPLHF.

The chain carries TRBV5-5 and TRBJ1-1, with a tentative D call TRBD1 (5 bases). Trimming left V 0 bases short and J 2 bases short, with 11 bases between. CDR1 and CDR2 from the germline V gene are SGHKS and YYEKEE (reference sequence). The CDR3 consists of 15 residues. This chain's CDR3 is CASSLVQGLNTEAFF. CDR3 in DNA: TGTGCCAGCAGCTTGGTTCAGGGACTAAACACTGAAGCTTTCTTT.

The V gene is TRBV9, the J gene TRBJ1-5, with TRBD1 identical over 8 bases. J lost 0 bases, V lost 4 bases, and 3 bases had no gene match. The germline V gene has CDR1 SGDLS and CDR2 YYNGEE. The CDR3 has 15 amino acids. CDR3 nucleotides: TGTGCCAGCAGCCCGGGGACAGGTAGCAATCAGCCCCAGCATTTT. The encoded protein is CASSPGTGSNQPQHF.

The chain has TRBV19 and TRBJ2-4, with 10 bases identical to TRBD1. J gave up 12 bases and V 6 bases, and 14 bases lay outside the gene matches. CDR3 length equals 15 residues. In germline, CDR1 is LNHDA, CDR2 SQIVND (reference sequence). The CDR3 loop is CASRPAGTGVLSQYF. CDR3 bases: TGTGCCAGTAGACCCGCCGGGACAGGGGTTCTTTCTCAGTACTTC.

The chain employs TRBV5-5 and TRBJ2-3; 9 bases map to TRBD1. V trimming: 3 bases; J trimming: 2 bases; junction bases outside the gene matches: 4. There are 15 residues in the CDR3. Germline loops: CDR1 SGHKS, CDR2 YYEKEE (reference sequence). The CDR3 loop is CASSSGQGSTDTQYF. The DNA for the CDR3 is TGTGCCAGCAGCTCCGGACAGGGGTCCACAGATACGCAGTATTTT.

This clone has a single count. This chain connects TRBV7-6 to TRBJ2-3, with TRBD1 as a possible D gene (5 bases). CDR3 length equals 14 residues. The germline V and J ends were trimmed by 5 bases and 4 bases, with 13 bases remaining between them. Germline CDR1 SGHVS, CDR2 FNYEAQ. The CDR3 DNA follows: TGTGCCAGCAGCCAGGGTGATGGGGCAGATACGCAGTATTTT. Translating gives CASSQGDGADTQYF.

V gene TRBV3-1 (or the pseudogene TRBV3-2) combines with J gene TRBJ2-7; 7 nucleotides agree with TRBD2. The V gene's germline CDR1 is LGHDT and CDR2 YNNKEL (reference sequence). V shed 4 bases, J shed 4 bases, and the junction held 7 bases outside the gene matches. This CDR3 spans 14 amino acids. CDR3 amino acids: CASSPGAGVYEQYF. CDR3 sequence (DNA): TGTGCCAGCAGCCCTGGGGCGGGAGTTTACGAGCAGTACTTC.

In this sample, this clone turned up a few times. The J gene is TRBJ2-1, the V gene TRBV27; 9 bases line up with TRBD2. Germline values: CDR1 MNHEY, CDR2 SMNVEV (reference sequence). V shed 5 bases and J 7 bases; nucleotides not matched to a gene: 12. The CDR3 loop spans 16 amino acids. The CDR3 DNA follows: TGTGCCAGCAGTGAAGGACTTAGCGGGAGTATGAATGAGCAGTTCTTC. It translates to CASSEGLSGSMNEQFF.

The chain couples TRBV30 to TRBJ1-5; D unresolved. Looked up from germline, CDR1 is GTSNPN and CDR2 is SVGIG (reference sequence). Trimming shortened V by 3 bases and J by 7 bases, and 13 bases separated the two germline ends. The CDR3 extends over 13 amino acids. CDR3 sequence: CAWRRPAEQPQHF. The CDR3 region has the DNA TGTGCCTGGAGACGGCCTGCGGAACAGCCCCAGCATTTT. Supplemented by reference TRBV30 and TRBJ1-5, the full variable domain reads SQTIHQWPATLVQPVGSPLSLECTVEGTSNPNLYWYRQAAGRGLQLLFYSVGIGQISSEVPQNLSASRPQDRQFILSSKKLLLSDSGFYLCAWRRPAEQPQHFGDGTRLSIL.

The J gene is TRBJ2-5, the V gene TRBV5-8; 12 positions agree with TRBD2. The CDR3 extends over 17 amino acids. The germline V gene encodes CDR1 SGHTS and CDR2 YDEGEE. Losses at the gene ends were 2 bases for V and 6 bases for J; bases not matched to a gene: 11. The CDR3 coding sequence is TGTGCCAGCAGCTTTCTTCTAGCGGGAGGGCCAGGAAAGACCCAGTACTTC. It yields the protein CASSFLLAGGPGKTQYF.

The rearrangement joins TRBV19 to TRBJ2-3; D possibly corresponds to TRBD2 (5 bases). Looked up from germline, CDR1 is LNHDA and CDR2 is SQIVND (reference sequence). The CDR3 spans 16 residues. The ends were cut back, 1 base at V and 2 bases at J, with 13 bases in the middle. CDR3 sequence: CASSIGPPSSTDTQYF. The CDR3 DNA sequence: TGTGCCAGTAGTATAGGACCACCTAGCTCCACAGATACGCAGTATTTT.

This clone occurred once. The chain has TRBV25-1 and TRBJ1-5; D not certain. This CDR3 has 15 amino acids. CDR1 MGHDK and CDR2 SYGVNS come from the germline V gene. Trimming took off 1 base at V and 4 bases at J, with 11 bases between the two ends. The CDR3 DNA reads TGTGCCAGCAGTGAATCGGGATTGGGGAATCAGCCCCAGCATTTT. This gives the protein CASSESGLGNQPQHF.

This clone appeared a single time. The chain uses TRBV4-1 and TRBJ2-1; 10 bases fit TRBD2. After removal of 1 base from V and 2 bases from J, the junction contained 5 bases not matched to a gene. The CDR3 loop spans 17 amino acids. CDR1 is MGHRA and CDR2 is YSYEKL in the germline V gene. The CDR3 is CASSQVGTSAAYNEQFF. CDR3 sequence (DNA): TGCGCCAGCAGCCAAGTCGGGACTAGCGCCGCCTACAATGAGCAGTTCTTC.

This clone has a single count. This rearrangement joins TRBV7-8 to TRBJ2-7; 10 bases line up with TRBD2. The CDR3 covers 16 residues. Germline CDR1 SGHVS, CDR2 FQNEAQ. With 5 bases clipped from V and 3 bases from J, the junction kept 10 bases outside the gene matches. The CDR3 protein is CASSPSTSGNLYEQYF. The CDR3 DNA is TGTGCCAGCAGCCCTTCAACTAGCGGGAATCTCTACGAGCAGTACTTC.

The chain carries TRBV11-2 and TRBJ2-2, with a tentative D call TRBD2 (6 bases). CDR3 length: 15 residues. The germline gives CDR1 SGHAT, CDR2 FQNNGV. The V end was cut by 3 bases, the J end by 6 bases, with 14 bases between. CDR3 sequence reads: CASSFSLGRPGELFF. The CDR3 DNA follows: TGTGCCAGCAGCTTTTCCCTAGGGAGGCCCGGGGAGCTGTTTTTT. Variable domain in full (rest from reference TRBV11-2 and TRBJ2-2): EAGVAQSPRYKIIEKRQSVAFWCNPISGHATLYWYQQILGQGPKLLIQFQNNGVVDDSQLPKDRFSAERLKGVDSTLKIQPAKLEDSAVYLCASSFSLGRPGELFFGEGSRLTVL.

Of note for this clone: Other DNA sequences in the sample encode the same CDR3. The rearrangement uses TRBV15 and TRBJ2-5; TRBD2 agrees at 10 bases. J lost 5 bases, V lost 0 bases, and 6 bases had no gene match. This CDR3 comprises 16 residues. Looked up from germline, CDR1 is LNHNV and CDR2 is YYDKDF (reference sequence). In DNA, the CDR3 is TGTGCCACCAGCAGAGATTTGCTAGCGGGAGTTGAGACCCAGTACTTC. It specifies CATSRDLLAGVETQYF.

The genes are TRBV2 and TRBJ2-2, with D possibly matching TRBD2 (5 bases). The CDR3 loop spans 19 amino acids. Germline CDR1 reads SNHLY; CDR2 reads FYNNEI. V was shortened by 2 bases and J by 0 bases, with 19 bases between the two germline ends. CDR3 in amino acids: CASSERRIGNPTNTGELFF. For the CDR3, the DNA is TGTGCCAGCAGTGAACGGAGGATTGGCAACCCAACGAACACCGGGGAGCTGTTTTTT.

V and J are TRBV19 and TRBJ1-2; 8 bases are a match to TRBD1. From germline, CDR1 is LNHDA and CDR2 SQIVND (reference sequence). Trimming at V came to 7 bases and at J to 5 bases, leaving 9 bases not matched to a gene. The CDR3 is made up of 14 amino acids. The CDR3 nucleotides are TGTGCCAGTAAGCCTTCAGGGGGCGTGTATGGCTACACCTTC. It is translated as CASKPSGGVYGYTF.

The rearrangement joins TRBV14 to TRBJ2-2, with D maybe TRBD2 (5 bases). Between the trimmed V and J ends, which lost 0 bases and 6 bases, there was a span of 8 bases. Germline V gives CDR1 SGHDN, CDR2 FVKESK. The CDR3 has 14 residues. The DNA for the CDR3 is TGTGCCAGCAGCCAAGAGGGGAGCGCCGGGGAGCTGTTTTTT. Translated: CASSQEGSAGELFF.

The chain is built from TRBV20-1 and TRBJ1-4; D call uncertain. With 3 bases removed from V and 6 bases from J, the gap between germline ends came to 11 bases. CDR3 length: 13 amino acids. CDR1 is DFQATT, CDR2 SNEGSKA, per germline (reference sequence). The CDR3 DNA sequence: TGCAGTGCTAGTAGCGTGTTGGATGAAAAACTGTTTTTT. Its translation: CSASSVLDEKLFF.

The chain has TRBV7-6 and TRBJ2-1, with 8 bases fitting TRBD2. The CDR3 is 15 residues long. CDR1 SGHVS and CDR2 FNYEAQ come from the germline V gene. Trimming took 1 base from V and 4 from J; bases not matched to a gene: 3. CDR3 protein: CASSLVSGAYNEQFF. In DNA form, the CDR3 reads TGTGCCAGCAGCTTAGTTAGCGGGGCGTACAATGAGCAGTTCTTC.

The genes are TRBV5-1 and TRBJ2-7, with a tentative D call TRBD2 (5 bases). The germline gives CDR1 SGHRS, CDR2 YFSETQ. The CDR3 length is 13 residues. V shed 4 bases and J shed 4 bases, with 12 bases lying between them. The CDR3 DNA sequence: TGCGCCAGCAGCCCGGGATTTTTATACGAGCAGTACTTC. Protein product: CASSPGFLYEQYF. The full variable domain, rest sourced from reference TRBV5-1 and TRBJ2-7, is KAGVTQTPRYLIKTRGQQVTLSCSPISGHRSVSWYQQTPGQGLQFLFEYFSETQRNKGNFPGRFSGRQFSNSRSEMNVSTLELGDSALYLCASSPGFLYEQYFGPGTRLTVT.